This T cell receptor (beta chain) derives from a study of blood T cell repertoires in COVID-19. For the study at large: PBMCs, B-cell-depleted T cells, or T cells were the source of the cDNA or gDNA that made up the material.

With 5 bases removed from V and 0 bases from J, the gap between germline ends came to 11 bases. CDR3 length: 14 residues. Germline CDR1 and CDR2: GTSNPN and SVGIG (reference sequence). Per the study methods: Scientists estimated how many nucleated cells there were by amplifying reference gene primers. Generated by immunoSEQ multiplex PCR, the TCRdb table keeps only in-frame clones and is missing some. That table is the source of V, J and clone size, and D and trimming were worked out from the DNA. This table has some 59,000 clones, about 80% appearing once. V usage is TRBV30 and J usage is TRBJ1-3, with D perhaps matching TRBD1 (6 bases). This receptor was obtained from a young man with COVID-19, enrolled during active disease. The sequenced material came from peripheral blood. The CDR3 nucleotides read TGTGCCTGGGGGAGACAGGCCTCTGGAAACACCATATATTTT. Its translation: CAWGRQASGNTIYF.